These T cell receptor beta chains were read from a single sample in a study of shared clonotypes between healthy human individuals. Libraries were prepared by immunoSEQ multiplex PCR; TCRdb keeps only in-frame clonotypes and omits some of them. The repertoire consists of approximately 1.4 million clones, with 95% to 99% occurring once and the leading ten covering roughly 0.4%. The sample consisted of naive CD4+ T cells sorted from blood. The receptors come from a man younger than 45 in good health. Both conserved end residues are part of each CDR3. The D gene is left open where the match is weak. Clone size is given for some rows only: seen once, a few or many times, or a class if the clone is expanded.

j_call,d_call,clone_size,v_call,cdr3_nt,cdr3_aa
TRBJ1-1,TRBD1,.,TRBV28,TGTGCCAGCAGTATCCGGACAGGGTCGATGACTGAAGCTTTCTTT,CASSIRTGSMTEAFF
TRBJ2-1,.,.,TRBV7-2,TGTGCCAGCAGCTTTACCCAGCGCTCCTACAATGAGCAGTTCTTC,CASSFTQRSYNEQFF
TRBJ2-7,.,.,TRBV5-1,TGCGCCAGCAGCCATCAGAGGGGGGCGGGCGAGCAGTACTTC,CASSHQRGAGEQYF
TRBJ2-1,.,.,TRBV5-1,TGCGCCAGCAGCTTGGATGGACCCCTCCTAGGAGAGCAGTTCTTC,CASSLDGPLLGEQFF
TRBJ1-1,.,once,TRBV6-5,TGTGCCAGCAGCTTCGGTCGGGGGACTGAAGCTTTCTTT,CASSFGRGTEAFF
TRBJ1-2,.,.,TRBV29-1,TGCAGCGTTGAGTTTAATTATGGCTACACCTTC,CSVEFNYGYTF
TRBJ2-7,TRBD2,.,TRBV11-2,TGTGCCAGCAACTCCCTAGCGGGAGACTACGAGCAGTACTTC,CASNSLAGDYEQYF
TRBJ2-3,.,.,TRBV5-8,TGTGCCAGCAGCTTCTCGGGAGTCCCAGATACGCAGTATTTT,CASSFSGVPDTQYF
TRBJ2-7,TRBD2,.,TRBV18,TGTGCCAGCTCACCACTCGGCGGGAGGGCCGATGTCGAGCAGTACTTC,CASSPLGGRADVEQYF
TRBJ2-1,.,.,TRBV5-1,TGCGCCAGCAGCTTGGTCCCCACCGGGACCGAGATAAATGAGCAGTTCTTC,CASSLVPTGTEINEQFF
TRBJ1-1,.,.,TRBV2,TGTGCCAGCAGTGAAGGAAGGACTGAAGCTTTCTTT,CASSEGRTEAFF
TRBJ2-7,TRBD2,few,TRBV27,TGTGCCAGCAGCCGCTCTCTAGCGGGAGGCGCCTACGAGCAGTACTTC,CASSRSLAGGAYEQYF
TRBJ2-7,TRBD2,once,TRBV7-2,TGTGCCAGCAGCTTAAGTAGCGGGAGAGGGGTCTACGAGCAGTACTTC,CASSLSSGRGVYEQYF
TRBJ2-3,TRBD1,.,TRBV7-2,TGTGCCAGCAGCTTCGGACAGGGGGCAGATACGCAGTATTTT,CASSFGQGADTQYF
TRBJ2-2,.,.,TRBV7-7,TGTGCCAGCAGCTTAGCCCGGACATTGAACACCGGGGAGCTGTTTTTT,CASSLARTLNTGELFF
TRBJ2-2,.,once,TRBV10-3,TGTGCCATCAGTCAGACGAACACCGGGGAGCTGTTTTTT,CAISQTNTGELFF
TRBJ2-1,TRBD2,.,TRBV5-4,TGTGCCAGCAGCTTGGTCGGGACTACCCATGAGCAGTTCTTC,CASSLVGTTHEQFF
TRBJ2-2,.,.,TRBV20-1,TGCAGTGCTAGAAGCGCCGGGGAGCTGTTTTTT,CSARSAGELFF
TRBJ2-1,.,.,TRBV11-2,TGTGCCAGCAGATCTCGCCTTTCGGGCGGCAACGTGGATGAGCAGTTCTTC,CASRSRLSGGNVDEQFF
TRBJ1-1,.,.,TRBV25-1,TGTGCCAGCAGTGAATTAATGGCCGGAGGGCGGTCTTTCTTT,CASSELMAGGRSFF
TRBJ2-1,.,.,TRBV5-1,TGCGCCAGCAGCAAAATTGGGGCAGGGGTGAACAATGAGCAGTTCTTC,CASSKIGAGVNNEQFF
TRBJ1-1,.,.,TRBV10-3,TGTGCCATCAGTGATACGAAGGCTGGGAACACTGAAGCTTTCTTT,CAISDTKAGNTEAFF
TRBJ2-7,TRBD2,.,TRBV11-2,TGTGCCAGCAGCTTATATCCCGGGACTAGTTTCTACGAGCAGTACTTC,CASSLYPGTSFYEQYF
TRBJ1-2,.,.,TRBV5-1,TGCGCCAGCAGCCAGGGACAAGCTGATACTTATGGCTACACCTTC,CASSQGQADTYGYTF
TRBJ2-2,.,.,TRBV18,TGTGCCAGCTCAATCGGACAGATTAACACCGGGGAGCTGTTTTTT,CASSIGQINTGELFF
TRBJ2-3,.,.,TRBV11-3,TGTGCCAGCAGCTTAGCCAGCACAGATACGCAGTATTTT,CASSLASTDTQYF
TRBJ2-2,TRBD1,.,TRBV5-4,TGTGCCAGCAGCTTAGCGAGGGGGCGGACGACCGGGGAGCTGTTTTTT,CASSLARGRTTGELFF
TRBJ1-2,TRBD1,.,TRBV15,TGTGCCACCAGCGGCGGACAGGGGGCGAATTCTTTATATGGCTACACCTTC,CATSGGQGANSLYGYTF
TRBJ1-3,TRBD1,.,TRBV19,TGTGCCAGTAGCAGGACAGGGGCTGGAAACACCATATATTTT,CASSRTGAGNTIYF
TRBJ2-1,TRBD2,.,TRBV29-1,TGCAGCGCAAGACTCGGGACTAGCGGGAGTCATGAGCAGTTCTTC,CSARLGTSGSHEQFF
TRBJ2-1,.,.,TRBV7-2,TGTGCCAGCAGCTTAGCCGGGGTTCTCTGGGCTAAAGACAATGAGCAGTTCTTC,CASSLAGVLWAKDNEQFF
TRBJ2-7,.,.,TRBV2,TGTGCCAGCAGGCGCGACAGGTCCTACGAGCAGTACTTC,CASRRDRSYEQYF
TRBJ2-2,TRBD1,.,TRBV7-8,TGTGCCAGCAGCTTAGCGCGGACAGGGGGCACCGGGGAGCTGTTTTTT,CASSLARTGGTGELFF
TRBJ2-1,.,.,TRBV6-4,TGTGCCAGCAGTGACATCGGGAGCTCCTACAATGAGCAGTTCTTC,CASSDIGSSYNEQFF
TRBJ2-7,TRBD2,.,TRBV6-5,TGTGCCAGCAGTTATTTAGCGGGAGCCCCCACGTACGAGCAGTACTTC,CASSYLAGAPTYEQYF
TRBJ2-3,.,.,TRBV6-1,TGTGCCAGCTCGTTGTCGGGGCGGTACACAGATACGCAGTATTTT,CASSLSGRYTDTQYF
TRBJ1-5,TRBD1,once,TRBV10-2,TGCGCCACCCGGGTCGGACAGGCGGGCAATCAGCCCCAGCATTTT,CATRVGQAGNQPQHF
TRBJ2-7,.,.,TRBV18,TGTGCCAGCTCACCGCCTTCGATCTACGAGCAGTACTTC,CASSPPSIYEQYF
TRBJ2-7,TRBD2,.,TRBV6-1,TGTGCCACCTACCCTGATACTAGCGGGAGTTACGAGCAGTACTTC,CATYPDTSGSYEQYF
TRBJ2-1,TRBD2,.,TRBV7-8,TGTGCCAGCAGCAAGGTTCGCGGGAGGGGTGAGCAGTTCTTC,CASSKVRGRGEQFF
TRBJ1-2,.,.,TRBV19,TGTGCCAGTAGTCGGACAGACTATGGCTACACCTTC,CASSRTDYGYTF
TRBJ1-4,.,once,TRBV18,TGTGCCAGCTCATCCGAGATCGGGAGAAGATACGAAAAACTGTTTTTT,CASSSEIGRRYEKLFF
TRBJ2-3,.,.,TRBV28,TGTGCCAGCCGAAAGGGACACTTCACAGATACGCAGTATTTT,CASRKGHFTDTQYF
TRBJ2-7,.,once,TRBV15,TGTGCCACCAGGTCCAACCAGACCTACGAGCAGTACTTC,CATRSNQTYEQYF
TRBJ2-2,.,.,TRBV28,TGTGCCAGCAGTTTTTTGATGGGTGGTGACACCGGGGAGCTGTTTTTT,CASSFLMGGDTGELFF
TRBJ1-1,.,once,TRBV6-1,TGTGCCAGCAGTGAATCCGGGGCAGGGGTGCGTGCTTTCTTT,CASSESGAGVRAFF
TRBJ2-3,.,.,TRBV10-3,TGTGCCATCAGTGACTTATCAGATACGCAGTATTTT,CAISDLSDTQYF
TRBJ1-1,.,.,TRBV10-3,TGTGCCATCAGTGAGTGGAGGAAAGCAGGAGCTTTCTTT,CAISEWRKAGAFF
TRBJ2-5,.,.,TRBV5-5,TGTGCCAGCAGCTTGAGGGACTCGGGGGAGACCCAGTACTTC,CASSLRDSGETQYF
TRBJ2-7,.,.,TRBV10-2,TGCGCCAGCAGTGAGTTGATCTACGAGCAGTACTTC,CASSELIYEQYF
TRBJ2-5,.,.,TRBV5-4,TGTGCCAGCAGCCCCGCGCTATCAGGGACCCAGTACTTC,CASSPALSGTQYF
TRBJ2-7,.,once,TRBV18,TGTGCCAGCTCACCACTTCAGGGTCGATACGAGCAGTACTTC,CASSPLQGRYEQYF